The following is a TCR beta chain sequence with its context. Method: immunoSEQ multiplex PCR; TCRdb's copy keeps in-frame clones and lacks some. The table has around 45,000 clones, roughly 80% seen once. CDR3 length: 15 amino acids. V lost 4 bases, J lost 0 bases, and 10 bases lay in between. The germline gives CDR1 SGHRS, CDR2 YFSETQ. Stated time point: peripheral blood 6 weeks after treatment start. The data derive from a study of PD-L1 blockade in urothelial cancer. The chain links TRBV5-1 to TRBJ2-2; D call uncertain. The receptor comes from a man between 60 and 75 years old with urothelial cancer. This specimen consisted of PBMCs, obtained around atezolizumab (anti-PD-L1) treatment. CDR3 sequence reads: CASSPLTSNTGELFF. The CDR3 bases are TGCGCCAGCAGCCCTCTTACTTCGAACACCGGGGAGCTGTTTTTT.